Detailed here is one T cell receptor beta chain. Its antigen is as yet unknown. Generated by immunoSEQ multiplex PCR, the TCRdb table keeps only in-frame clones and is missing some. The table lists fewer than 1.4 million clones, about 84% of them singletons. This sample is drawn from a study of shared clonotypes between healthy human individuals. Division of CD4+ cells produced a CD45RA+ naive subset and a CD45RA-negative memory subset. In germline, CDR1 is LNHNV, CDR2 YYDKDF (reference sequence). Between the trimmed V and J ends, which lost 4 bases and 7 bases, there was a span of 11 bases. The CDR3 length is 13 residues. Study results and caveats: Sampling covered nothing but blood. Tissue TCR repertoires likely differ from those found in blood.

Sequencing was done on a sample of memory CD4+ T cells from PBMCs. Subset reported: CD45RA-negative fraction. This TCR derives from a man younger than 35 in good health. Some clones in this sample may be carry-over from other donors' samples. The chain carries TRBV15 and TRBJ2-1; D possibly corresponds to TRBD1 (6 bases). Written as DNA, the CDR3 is TGTGCCACCAGCATCCACAGGGTGAATGAGCAGTTCTTC. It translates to CATSIHRVNEQFF.